The TCR beta chain under discussion was sequenced for a study of blood T cell repertoires in COVID-19 (dated by TCRdb to the early 2020s). For context, the study as a whole: ImmuneRACE Cohort 3 recovered participants were defined by two consecutive negative NP/OP PCR tests, healthcare professional clearance, or symptom resolution. Samples covering the acute and convalescent phases of COVID-19 were provided by collaborators in the United States, Italy and Spain. The material from the prospective study consisted of cDNA or gDNA derived from T cells, B-cell-depleted T cells, or PBMCs. Deeply sampled blood TCRbeta repertoires from subjects exposed to, actively infected with, or recovered from COVID-19 were included in the dataset. The repertoires were made available in a free public database intended to serve as a resource for research on the immune response to SARS-CoV-2. Samples were obtained from the ongoing ImmuneRACE study (first 160 participants) and from over 1,000 subjects provided by 6 global collaborators. The sample metadata nearly always contained a de-identified subject ID, COVID-19 status, age in years and sex. Where available, HLA class I and class II types were taken from metadata supplied by the sample provider and were not determined by assay-based typing.

TCRbeta CDR3 regions were amplified from genomic DNA by means of the immunoSEQ Assay, a bias-controlled multiplex PCR. In the source study's methods: The number of nucleated cells in each sample was estimated by amplification of reference gene primers within the assay. To quantify the absolute abundance of each unique TCRbeta CDR3 rearrangement, sequence reads were collapsed and filtered. For each sample, productive Simpson clonality was calculated as the square root of Simpson's diversity index over productive rearrangements. TCRdb retrieved this table from immuneACCESS and kept in-frame rearrangements only. Not all clones are present; in checked studies, unresolved V genes account for under half, and no reason is known for the remainder. From that table come the V and J calls and clone size; the DNA was used to work out D and trimming. Within this sample are 250,000 to 300,000 clones, with more than 75% of them counted one time only. The ten largest clones add up to approximately 2% of the sample.

The count of this clone is one. Its antigen remains unidentified. Base-call qualities are not available, and no considerably larger clone is one nucleotide away. Study-level results and caveats: Clinical and demographic metadata were provided uncurated, with the amount varying by source and participant.

Looking up the germline V gene (reference sequence) yields CDR1 SEHNR and CDR2 FQNEAQ. V gives up 4 bases and J gives up 6 bases, and the segment between their germline ends measures 12 bases. The CDR3, from cysteine to phenylalanine, totals 13 residues. CDR3 DNA is the only sequence kept; it has 39 bases, read in frame from the first base. Participants in the prospective study were enrolled through a virtual design, were aged roughly 18 to 95 years, and lived in 20 to 30 United States geographic areas. Cohort assignment in the prospective study relied on participant-reported clinical history from a screening survey and a study questionnaire. In the prospective study, mobile phlebotomists collected whole blood, serum and a nasopharyngeal or oropharyngeal swab from each participant. Additional blood draws and questionnaires over an approximately 2-month period could optionally be provided by prospective study participants. Blood samples from the prospective study were shipped frozen or at room temperature prior to DNA extraction.

This TCR was sampled from an older woman in a cohort exposed to, infected with or recovered from COVID-19 (not recorded which). The rearranged chain carries TRBV7-9 and TRBJ1-2; the D gene lacks a confident call. The sequenced material came from PBMCs or T cells enriched from blood (not recorded which). Read as DNA, the sequence is TGTGCCAGCAGCTCGATGGGCTCGGATGGCTACACCTTC. Protein translation: CASSSMGSDGYTF.